This TCR beta chain derives from a study of T cell changes during pregnancy in multiple sclerosis. Per the germline V gene, CDR1 is SGDLS and CDR2 is YYNGEE. The V gene lost 6 bases and the J gene lost 6 bases, with 12 bases spanning the gap. The CDR3 covers 13 residues. Measured with immunoSEQ multiplex PCR; TCRdb has only the in-frame clones, and not every one. The sample lists 55,000 to 80,000 clones, roughly 94% occurring once. Sample: peripheral blood, taken in the third trimester of pregnancy. The TCR comes from a female donor with multiple sclerosis, enrolled in a pregnancy study. This sequence joins TRBV9 and TRBJ2-2, with a possible D match to TRBD2 (6 bases). In nucleotides, the CDR3 is TGTGCCAGCAATCGAAGGGAGGCCGGGGAGCTGTTTTTT. As protein: CASNRREAGELFF.